The 10 T cell receptor beta chains below were found in one sample sequenced in a study of T-cell memory formation after mild COVID-19. Each CDR3 protein gets one entry after TCRdb re-called the 5' RACE reads with MiXCR. The sample holds about 110,000 distinct CDR3 sequences; 9.5% to 15% are singletons and the top ten take 27%. The sequenced sample was PBMCs or a T cell subset sorted from them (not recorded which). These receptors were taken from an adult woman who had mild COVID-19 (a few samples of this study predate the infection). Cell type and time point are not known.

The chain links TRBV7-9 to TRBJ1-1; perhaps TRBD1 as D (5 bases). CDR1 and CDR2 (germline): SEHNR, FQNEAQ (reference sequence). The ends were cut back, 5 bases at V and 1 base at J, with 11 bases in the middle. The CDR3 sequence is 14 residues long. Written as DNA, the CDR3 is TGTGCCAGCAGCGAGGCTGGGGGGAACACTGAAGCTTTCTTT. Amino acid sequence: CASSEAGGNTEAFF.

This chain joins TRBV2 and TRBJ2-2; 11 bases line up with TRBD1. In germline, CDR1 is SNHLY, CDR2 FYNNEI. This CDR3 spans 19 amino acids. The junction had 21 bases not matched to a gene; V was cut back by 6 bases and J by 9 bases. The CDR3 spells CASRESTHYLGQGARELFF. DNA of the CDR3: TGTGCCAGCAGAGAATCAACCCATTATCTAGGACAGGGGGCTAGGGAGCTGTTTTTT.

This clonotype was counted ten times or more. The genes are TRBV7-2 and TRBJ2-1; 8 bases match TRBD2. V lost 2 bases to trimming and J lost 3 bases; unmatched junction nucleotides: 9. Germline assignment: CDR1 SGHTA and CDR2 FQGNSA. The CDR3 has 17 amino acids. The CDR3 nucleotides are TGTGCCAGCAGCTTATTCCTTGGTAGCGGGATCTACAATGAGCAGTTCTTC. Its protein product is CASSLFLGSGIYNEQFF.

Ten or more counts support this clonotype. The V and J genes are TRBV12-3 or TRBV12-4 and TRBJ2-3, with D perhaps matching TRBD2 (5 bases). Trimming removed 0 bases from V and 5 bases from J, with 12 bases in between. The CDR3 totals 15 residues. CDR3 residues: CASSLAGETRDTQYF. The CDR3 DNA reads TGTGCCAGCAGTTTAGCGGGAGAGACAAGAGATACGCAGTATTTT.

The table lists this clonotype with a few counts. This rearrangement joins TRBV6-1 to TRBJ2-6; no clear D gene. V shed 4 bases and J shed 4 bases, with 11 bases lying between them. Germline V lookup: CDR1 MNHNS, CDR2 SASEGT. CDR3 size: 15 residues. CDR3 region: CASSGMLPGANVLTF. For the CDR3, the DNA is TGTGCCAGCAGTGGGATGCTCCCCGGGGCCAACGTCCTGACTTTC.

This clonotype occurred many times. J is TRBJ1-1 and V is TRBV6-2 or TRBV6-3; TRBD1 matches 8 bases. Germline CDR1 MNHEY, CDR2 SVGEGT. V trimming: 2 bases; J trimming: 0 bases; junction bases outside the gene matches: 8. The CDR3 length is 17 residues. CDR3 nucleotides: TGTGCCAGCAGTTACCCCGTGGGACAGGCAATGAACACTGAAGCTTTCTTT. Translation: CASSYPVGQAMNTEAFF.

This clonotype was seen only a few times. V is TRBV7-9 and J is TRBJ2-7, with 7 bases aligning to TRBD2. Germline assignment: CDR1 SEHNR and CDR2 FQNEAQ (reference sequence). With V trimmed by 1 base and J by 1 base, 4 bases remained unmatched. The CDR3 consists of 15 residues. As DNA, the CDR3 is TGTGCCAGCAGCTTAGAGATCGGGGGGTCCTACGAGCAGTACTTC. It codes for CASSLEIGGSYEQYF.

The sample holds a few counts of this clonotype. One end of the junction fails to match germline, which may point to a read error. The rearrangement links TRBV7-8 to TRBJ1-1, with 8 nucleotides matching TRBD1. This CDR3 spans 15 amino acids. Germline lookup yields CDR1 SGHVS and CDR2 FQNEAQ. Here the CDR3 DNA reads TGTGCCAGCAGCCCCCCCAGGGGGCGGAACACTGAATCTTTCTTT. Its protein is CASSPPRGRNTESFF.

This clonotype was seen ten or more times. The chain has TRBV2 and TRBJ2-7; 7 bases are a match to TRBD1. The CDR3 length is 13 residues. Germline assignment: CDR1 SNHLY and CDR2 FYNNEI. V was clipped by 6 bases and J by 2 bases; unmatched bases: 4. CDR3 protein: CASRDRATYEQYF. CDR3 nucleotide sequence: TGTGCCAGCAGAGACAGGGCGACCTACGAGCAGTACTTC.

The chain recombines TRBV5-5 with TRBJ2-6; possibly TRBD2 for D (5 bases). The CDR3 length is 21 residues. Germline-derived CDR1 and CDR2 are SGHKS and YYEKEE (reference sequence). Trimming stripped 4 bases from V and 4 bases from J, with 30 bases between. CDR3: CASSLLGSWAQLVLGANVLTF. In DNA form, the CDR3 reads TGTGCCAGCAGCCTACTTGGGAGTTGGGCCCAACTCGTCTTAGGGGCCAACGTCCTGACTTTC.